The 14 T cell receptor beta chains below were found in one sample sequenced in a study of Graves' ophthalmopathy and Graves' hyperthyroidism. As the template, RNA transcripts were used to amplify TCR beta CDR3 regions. Second-round multiplex PCR came after first-round RT-PCR with HTBI primers. TCRdb used MiXCR to reprocess the multiplex PCR reads, holding one entry per CDR3 protein. This table has 360,000 or so distinct CDR3 sequences, 18% appearing once. The specimen was peripheral blood. All receptors come from a woman aged 18-30 years with Graves' ophthalmopathy.

In its sample, this clonotype was seen many times. The chain uses TRBV11-2 and TRBJ1-2, with D uncertain. Trimming left V 2 bases short and J 2 bases short, with 12 bases between. This CDR3 comprises 15 residues. Germline CDR1 is SGHAT and CDR2 is FQNNGV. This CDR3 is CASSLSVVNNYGYTF. DNA of the CDR3: TGTGCCAGCAGCTTATCGGTGGTGAACAACTATGGCTACACCTTC.

This clonotype was counted many times. The chain is built from TRBV20-1 and TRBJ2-7, with D perhaps matching TRBD2 (5 bases). V lost 5 bases and J lost 7, with 12 bases in between. Germline CDR1 reads DFQATT; CDR2 reads SNEGSKA (reference sequence). CDR3 length: 11 residues. The CDR3 DNA follows: TGCAGTGCTCTCAGAGGGTGGGAGCAGTACTTC. Its protein is CSALRGWEQYF.

There are many counts of this clonotype. V gene TRBV2 combines with J gene TRBJ1-2; D might be TRBD1 (5 bases). Germline CDR1 reads SNHLY; CDR2 reads FYNNEI. CDR3 size: 11 residues. V was shortened by 9 bases and J by 3 bases, with 8 bases between the two germline ends. In DNA form, the CDR3 reads TGTGCCAGGGGGCAGGACTATGGCTACACCTTC. It specifies CARGQDYGYTF.

This clonotype was seen repeatedly, ten times or more. V and J are TRBV20-1 and TRBJ2-4, with 9 bases matching TRBD1. V lost 6 bases and J lost 0; bases outside the gene matches: 9. The V gene's germline CDR1 is DFQATT and CDR2 SNEGSKA (reference sequence). There are 16 residues in the CDR3. CDR3 sequence reads: CSAQSGTGLAKNIQYF. In DNA, the CDR3 is TGCAGTGCCCAGTCAGGGACAGGGTTAGCCAAAAACATTCAGTACTTC.

This clonotype has only a few counts. The rearrangement links TRBV7-2 to TRBJ1-1; 7 nucleotides line up with TRBD1. The CDR3 sequence is 13 residues long. Germline CDR1 SGHTA, CDR2 FQGNSA. The V segment lost 0 bases and the J segment 10 bases; nucleotides outside the gene matches: 5. In DNA form, the CDR3 reads TGTGCCAGCAGCTTAGCAGGGGGCGAGGGAGCTTTCTTT. Translating gives CASSLAGGEGAFF.

This clonotype was detected ten times or more. The chain is built from TRBV10-3 and TRBJ2-7, with a weak D call TRBD1 (5 bases). V was cut by 5 bases and J by 4 bases, with 9 bases left in between. Germline V CDR1 and CDR2: ENHRY, SYGVKD. CDR3 length equals 12 residues. In DNA, the CDR3 is TGTGCCATCAGTCCTAAGGGGTACGAGCAGTACTTC. This encodes CAISPKGYEQYF.

Ten or more counts support this clonotype. J is TRBJ1-6 and V is TRBV7-2; 8 bases match TRBD1. Germline CDR1 and CDR2: SGHTA and FQGNSA. V shed 4 bases, J shed 10 bases, and the junction held 9 bases outside the gene matches. This CDR3 is built from 15 residues. This CDR3 reads CASSSAGGPGSPLHF. The CDR3 bases are TGTGCCAGCAGCTCGGCAGGGGGCCCCGGGTCACCCCTCCACTTT.

This clonotype was detected many times. The V and J genes are TRBV30 and TRBJ2-7, with a tentative D call TRBD2 (6 bases). Germline V gene lookup returns CDR1 GTSNPN and CDR2 SVGIG (reference sequence). Trimming cost V 2 bases and J 6 bases, with 17 bases left between them. CDR3 length equals 14 residues. The CDR3 DNA sequence: TGTGCCTGGAGTCCCGTGGTAGCGGTAACCGAGCAGTACTTC. Its protein is CAWSPVVAVTEQYF.

This clonotype was picked up many times. The chain carries TRBV28 and TRBJ2-2; 7 positions agree with TRBD2. There are 15 residues in the CDR3. After removal of 4 bases from V and 5 bases from J, the junction contained 7 bases not matched to a gene. CDR1 and CDR2 (germline): MDHEN, SYDVKM. The CDR3 loop reads CASSSGLDITGELFF. CDR3 nucleotide sequence: TGTGCCAGCAGTTCTGGACTAGATATAACCGGGGAGCTGTTTTTT.

This chain connects TRBV4-3 to TRBJ2-1; no reliable D call. CDR1 is LGHNA and CDR2 is YSLEER in the germline V gene. The CDR3 covers 14 residues. V dropped 1 base and J dropped 4 bases, with 8 bases sitting between them. The DNA for the CDR3 is TGCGCCAGCAGCCAAGCTCGACGGTACAATGAGCAGTTCTTC. This codes for CASSQARRYNEQFF.

This clonotype was found many times. The chain is built from TRBV7-9 and TRBJ2-5; D is tentatively TRBD1 or TRBD2 (5 bases each). CDR1 SEHNR and CDR2 FQNEAQ come from the germline V gene (reference sequence). The V and J ends lost 5 bases and 2 bases respectively, with 12 bases between them. The CDR3 has 14 amino acids. This CDR3 reads CASSPRDLQETQYF. In DNA, the CDR3 is TGTGCCAGCAGCCCCAGGGACCTTCAAGAGACCCAGTACTTC.

This clonotype has a count of ten or more. The chain joins TRBV20-1 to TRBJ2-2; 7 bases map to TRBD2. In germline, CDR1 is DFQATT, CDR2 SNEGSKA (reference sequence). V lost 0 bases, J lost 6 bases, and 10 bases stayed unmatched. CDR3 size: 16 residues. CDR3 residues: CSARDWAGSGAGELFF. CDR3 DNA: TGCAGTGCTAGAGATTGGGCGGGGAGCGGGGCCGGGGAGCTGTTTTTT.

This clonotype occurred many times. V gene TRBV11-2 combines with J gene TRBJ1-6; D possibly corresponds to TRBD1 (5 bases). Trimming left V 4 bases short and J 3 bases short, with 10 bases between. CDR3 size: 15 residues. CDR1 is SGHAT and CDR2 is FQNNGV in the germline V gene. CDR3 protein: CASSSDRFYNSPLHF. DNA for the CDR3: TGTGCCAGCAGCTCCGACAGATTCTATAATTCACCCCTCCACTTT.

This CDR3 is CAISLAGGYEQYF. CDR3 DNA: TGTGCCATCTCCCTAGCGGGAGGGTACGAGCAGTACTTC. V and J are TRBV10-3 and TRBJ2-7; 12 nucleotides line up with TRBD2. Germline V CDR1 and CDR2: ENHRY, SYGVKD. The CDR3 is made up of 13 amino acids. V gave up 8 bases and J gave up 4 bases; unmatched junction bases: 3.